This section outlines one TCR beta chain sequence together with its context. Its matching antigen is unknown. The data were obtained in a study of cytomegalovirus exposure and HLA in healthy donors. Whole-study results and caveats: V segments that were indistinguishable, TRBV6-2 and TRBV6-3 among them, were omitted from analysis. Across donors, most TCRs were seen rarely, yet some public ones were widespread.

From germline, CDR1 is KGHSH and CDR2 LQKENI. Trimming at V came to 3 bases and at J to 2 bases, leaving 2 bases not matched to a gene. The CDR3 contains 15 residues. The PCR had 60 Vbeta and 13 Jbeta primers. Clones were sequenced by immunoSEQ multiplex PCR, and TCRdb holds only the in-frame ones, with some missing. The sample carries around 78,000 clones, around 80% recorded once. This chain uses TRBV18 with TRBJ1-3; TRBD1 aligns across 9 bases. This TCR came from a male donor in good health and CMV-seronegative. The specimen sequenced was PBMCs. CDR3 nucleotide sequence: TGTGCCAGCTCACCCAGGACAGGGGCTGGAAACACCATATATTTT. As protein: CASSPRTGAGNTIYF.